This TCR beta chain stems from a study of T cells in tuberculosis. Study-level information: Within 7 days of starting treatment, or before, PBMC were stored.

Time point given: new active TB diagnosis, blood taken before or within 7 days of starting treatment. Using immunoSEQ multiplex PCR, the repertoire was profiled, and TCRdb retains in-frame clones only, with some absent. The sample has around 33,000 clones, under 95% seen once. The clonotype originates from an adult with tuberculosis. Some clones in this sample may be carry-over from other donors' samples. The source was PBMCs, collected at tuberculosis diagnosis.

CDR3 sequence reads: CAWSVISADEQFF. CDR3 bases: TGTGCCTGGAGTGTAATCTCGGCGGATGAGCAGTTCTTC. The V gene is TRBV30, the J gene TRBJ2-1, with D unclear. The CDR3 is 13 amino acids. With 0 bases removed from V and 8 bases from J, the gap between germline ends came to 11 bases. Germline V gene sequence: CDR1 GTSNPN, CDR2 SVGIG (reference sequence).